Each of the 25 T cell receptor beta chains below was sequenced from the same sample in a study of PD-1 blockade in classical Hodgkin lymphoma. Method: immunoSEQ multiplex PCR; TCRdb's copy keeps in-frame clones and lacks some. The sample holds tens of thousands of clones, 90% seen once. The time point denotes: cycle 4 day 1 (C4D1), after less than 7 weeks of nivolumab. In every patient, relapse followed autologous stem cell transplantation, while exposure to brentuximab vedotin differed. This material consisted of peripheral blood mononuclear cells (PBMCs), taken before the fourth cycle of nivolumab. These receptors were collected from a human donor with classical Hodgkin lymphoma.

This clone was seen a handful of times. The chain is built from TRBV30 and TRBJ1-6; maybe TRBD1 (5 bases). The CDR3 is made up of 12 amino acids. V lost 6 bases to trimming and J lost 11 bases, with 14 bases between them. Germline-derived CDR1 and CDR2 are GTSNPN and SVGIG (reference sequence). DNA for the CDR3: TGTGCCTGTTCCGTGACAGTTACACCCCTCCACTTT. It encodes CACSVTVTPLHF.

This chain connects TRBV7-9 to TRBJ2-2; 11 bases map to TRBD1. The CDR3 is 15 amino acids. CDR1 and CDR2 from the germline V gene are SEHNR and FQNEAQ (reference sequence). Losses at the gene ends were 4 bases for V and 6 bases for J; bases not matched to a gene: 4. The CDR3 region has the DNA TGTGCCAGCAGCTCGGAGGGACAGGGGGCCGGGGAGCTGTTTTTT. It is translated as CASSSEGQGAGELFF.

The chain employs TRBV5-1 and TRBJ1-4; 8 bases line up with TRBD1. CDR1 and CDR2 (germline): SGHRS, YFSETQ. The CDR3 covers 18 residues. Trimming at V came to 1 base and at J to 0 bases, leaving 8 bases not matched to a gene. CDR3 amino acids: CASSLNGQGTSTNEKLFF. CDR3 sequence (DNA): TGCGCCAGCAGCTTGAATGGACAGGGTACGTCAACTAATGAAAAACTGTTTTTT.

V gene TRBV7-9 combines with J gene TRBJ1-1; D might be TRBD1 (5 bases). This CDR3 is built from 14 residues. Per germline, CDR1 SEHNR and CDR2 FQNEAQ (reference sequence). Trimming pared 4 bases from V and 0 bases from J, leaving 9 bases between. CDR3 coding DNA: TGTGCCAGCAGCTATACAGGATTGAACACTGAAGCTTTCTTT. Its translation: CASSYTGLNTEAFF.

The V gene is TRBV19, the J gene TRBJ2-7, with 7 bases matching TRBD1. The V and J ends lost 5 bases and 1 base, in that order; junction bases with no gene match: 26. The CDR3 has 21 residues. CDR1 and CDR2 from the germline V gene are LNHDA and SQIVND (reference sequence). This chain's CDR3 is CASSEGYRQGIPFILSYEQYF. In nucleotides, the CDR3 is TGTGCCAGTAGTGAGGGGTATCGACAGGGAATACCATTTATCCTATCCTACGAGCAGTACTTC.

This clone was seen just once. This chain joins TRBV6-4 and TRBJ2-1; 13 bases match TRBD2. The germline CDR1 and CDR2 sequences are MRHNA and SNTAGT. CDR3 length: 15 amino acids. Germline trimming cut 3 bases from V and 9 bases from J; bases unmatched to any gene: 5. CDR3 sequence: CASSELAGGPSEQFF. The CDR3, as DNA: TGTGCCAGCAGTGAACTAGCGGGGGGGCCGAGTGAGCAGTTCTTC.

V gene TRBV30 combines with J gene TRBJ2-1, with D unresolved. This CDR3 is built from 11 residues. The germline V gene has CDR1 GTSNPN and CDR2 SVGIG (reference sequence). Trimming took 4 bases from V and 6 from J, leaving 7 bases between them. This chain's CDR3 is CAWTSRNEQFF. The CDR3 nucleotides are TGTGCCTGGACTTCGCGCAATGAGCAGTTCTTC.

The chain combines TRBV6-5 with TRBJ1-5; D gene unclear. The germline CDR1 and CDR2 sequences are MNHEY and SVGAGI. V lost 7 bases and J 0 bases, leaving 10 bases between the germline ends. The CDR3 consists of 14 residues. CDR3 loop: CASTSGVSNQPQHF. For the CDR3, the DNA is TGTGCCAGCACCTCCGGGGTTAGCAATCAGCCCCAGCATTTT.

DNA for the CDR3: TGTGCCTGCCCGCGGGGGCGCCCTGAAGCTTTCTTT. This gives the protein CACPRGRPEAFF. This rearrangement joins TRBV30 to TRBJ1-1, with D possibly TRBD1 on 6 matching bases. V lost 6 bases to trimming and J lost 6 bases, with 14 bases between them. The CDR3 is made up of 12 amino acids. From germline, CDR1 is GTSNPN and CDR2 SVGIG (reference sequence).

This chain's CDR3 is CASSSSGGSSGELFF. The CDR3 DNA reads TGTGCCAGCAGTTCTAGCGGGGGGTCCTCCGGGGAGCTGTTTTTT. This chain connects TRBV6-5 to TRBJ2-2, with 11 bases matching TRBD2. CDR3 size: 15 residues. After removal of 4 bases from V and 6 bases from J, the junction contained 4 bases not matched to a gene. Per germline, CDR1 MNHEY and CDR2 SVGAGI.

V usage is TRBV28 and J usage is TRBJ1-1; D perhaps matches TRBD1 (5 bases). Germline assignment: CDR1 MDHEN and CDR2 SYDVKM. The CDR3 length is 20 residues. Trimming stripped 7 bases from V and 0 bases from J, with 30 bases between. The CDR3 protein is CASTPEGPGLPGVMNTEAFF. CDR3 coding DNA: TGTGCCAGCACTCCCGAGGGGCCCGGATTACCGGGGGTTATGAACACTGAAGCTTTCTTT.

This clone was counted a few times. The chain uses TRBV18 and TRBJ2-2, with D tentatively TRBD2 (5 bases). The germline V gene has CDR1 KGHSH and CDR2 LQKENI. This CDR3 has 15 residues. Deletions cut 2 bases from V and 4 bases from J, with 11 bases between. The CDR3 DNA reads TGTGCCAGCTCACCAACCCAGGACTCCACCGGGGAGCTGTTTTTT. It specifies CASSPTQDSTGELFF.

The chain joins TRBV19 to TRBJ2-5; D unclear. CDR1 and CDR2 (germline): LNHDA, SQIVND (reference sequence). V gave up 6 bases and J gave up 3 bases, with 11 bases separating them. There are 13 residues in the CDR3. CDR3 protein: CASSLGLEETQYF. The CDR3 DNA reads TGTGCCAGTAGCCTAGGGTTGGAAGAGACCCAGTACTTC.

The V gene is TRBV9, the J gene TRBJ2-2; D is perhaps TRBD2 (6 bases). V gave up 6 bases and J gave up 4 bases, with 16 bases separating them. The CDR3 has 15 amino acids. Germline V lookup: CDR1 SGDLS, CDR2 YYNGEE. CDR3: CASTRGLGGTGELFF. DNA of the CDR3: TGTGCCAGCACCCGGGGTTTGGGGGGCACCGGGGAGCTGTTTTTT.

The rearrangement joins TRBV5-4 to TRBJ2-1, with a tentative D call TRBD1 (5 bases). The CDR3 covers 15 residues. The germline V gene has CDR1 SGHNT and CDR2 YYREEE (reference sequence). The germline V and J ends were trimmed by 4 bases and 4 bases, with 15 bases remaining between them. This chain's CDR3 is CASSPVGQIYNEQFF. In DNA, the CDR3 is TGTGCCAGCAGCCCAGTGGGGCAGATATACAATGAGCAGTTCTTC.

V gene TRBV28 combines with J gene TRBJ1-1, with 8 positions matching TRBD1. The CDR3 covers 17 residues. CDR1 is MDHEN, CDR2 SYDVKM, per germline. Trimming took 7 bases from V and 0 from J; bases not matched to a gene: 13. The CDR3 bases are TGTGCCAGCATGAGTGTTCGCGGACAGGGCCTGAACACTGAAGCTTTCTTT. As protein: CASMSVRGQGLNTEAFF.

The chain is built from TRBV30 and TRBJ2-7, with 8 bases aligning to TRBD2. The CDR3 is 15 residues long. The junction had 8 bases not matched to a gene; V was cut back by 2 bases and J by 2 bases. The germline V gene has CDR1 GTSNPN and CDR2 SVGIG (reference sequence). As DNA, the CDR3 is TGTGCCTGGAGTAGGCTAGCGGGTGGAACCTACGAGCAGTACTTC. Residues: CAWSRLAGGTYEQYF.

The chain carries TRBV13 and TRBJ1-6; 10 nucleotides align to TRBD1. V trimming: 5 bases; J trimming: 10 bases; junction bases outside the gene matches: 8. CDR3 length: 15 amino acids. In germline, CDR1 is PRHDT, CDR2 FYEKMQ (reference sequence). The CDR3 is CASSPGQGSGSPLHF. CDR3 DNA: TGTGCCAGCAGCCCGGGACAGGGGTCCGGATCACCCCTCCACTTT.

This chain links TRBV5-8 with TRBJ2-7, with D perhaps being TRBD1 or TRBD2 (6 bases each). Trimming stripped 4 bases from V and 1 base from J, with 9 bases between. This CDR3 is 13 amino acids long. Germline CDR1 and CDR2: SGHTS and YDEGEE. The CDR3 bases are TGTGCCAGCAGCCAGGGGAGGTCCTACGAGCAGTACTTC. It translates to CASSQGRSYEQYF.

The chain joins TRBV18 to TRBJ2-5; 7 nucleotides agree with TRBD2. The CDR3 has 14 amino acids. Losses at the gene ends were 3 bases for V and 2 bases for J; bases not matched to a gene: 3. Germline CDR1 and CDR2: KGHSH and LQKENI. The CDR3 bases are TGTGCCAGCTCACCCATGCGGGGGCAAGAGACCCAGTACTTC. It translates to CASSPMRGQETQYF.

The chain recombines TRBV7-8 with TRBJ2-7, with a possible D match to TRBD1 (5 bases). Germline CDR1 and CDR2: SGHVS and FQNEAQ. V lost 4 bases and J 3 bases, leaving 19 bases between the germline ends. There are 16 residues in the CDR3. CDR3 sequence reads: CASSSSRTKPGYEQYF. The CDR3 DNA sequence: TGTGCCAGCAGCTCATCCCGGACAAAGCCTGGCTACGAGCAGTACTTC.

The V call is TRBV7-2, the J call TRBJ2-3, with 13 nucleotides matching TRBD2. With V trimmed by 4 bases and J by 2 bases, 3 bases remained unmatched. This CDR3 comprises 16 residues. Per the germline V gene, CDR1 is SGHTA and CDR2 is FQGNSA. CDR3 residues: CASSSGLAGVTDTQYF. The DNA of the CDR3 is TGTGCCAGCAGCTCTGGACTAGCGGGGGTCACAGATACGCAGTATTTT.

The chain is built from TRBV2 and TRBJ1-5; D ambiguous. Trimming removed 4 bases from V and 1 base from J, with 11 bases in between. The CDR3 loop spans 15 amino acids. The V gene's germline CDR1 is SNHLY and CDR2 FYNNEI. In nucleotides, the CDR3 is TGTGCCAGCAGTGGTAGCAATCCGAGCAATCAGCCCCAGCATTTT. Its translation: CASSGSNPSNQPQHF.

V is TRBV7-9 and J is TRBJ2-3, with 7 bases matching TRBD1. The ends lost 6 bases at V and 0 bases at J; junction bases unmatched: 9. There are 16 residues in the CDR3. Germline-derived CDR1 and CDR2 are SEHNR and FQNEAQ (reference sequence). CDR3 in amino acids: CASRWDSFASTDTQYF. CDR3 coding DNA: TGTGCCAGCAGATGGGACAGTTTCGCTAGCACAGATACGCAGTATTTT.

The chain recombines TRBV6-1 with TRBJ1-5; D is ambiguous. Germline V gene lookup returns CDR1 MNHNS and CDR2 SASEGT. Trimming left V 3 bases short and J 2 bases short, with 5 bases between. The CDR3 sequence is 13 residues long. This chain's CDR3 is CASSDLGNQPQHF. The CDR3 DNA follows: TGTGCCAGCAGTGACTTAGGCAATCAGCCCCAGCATTTT.